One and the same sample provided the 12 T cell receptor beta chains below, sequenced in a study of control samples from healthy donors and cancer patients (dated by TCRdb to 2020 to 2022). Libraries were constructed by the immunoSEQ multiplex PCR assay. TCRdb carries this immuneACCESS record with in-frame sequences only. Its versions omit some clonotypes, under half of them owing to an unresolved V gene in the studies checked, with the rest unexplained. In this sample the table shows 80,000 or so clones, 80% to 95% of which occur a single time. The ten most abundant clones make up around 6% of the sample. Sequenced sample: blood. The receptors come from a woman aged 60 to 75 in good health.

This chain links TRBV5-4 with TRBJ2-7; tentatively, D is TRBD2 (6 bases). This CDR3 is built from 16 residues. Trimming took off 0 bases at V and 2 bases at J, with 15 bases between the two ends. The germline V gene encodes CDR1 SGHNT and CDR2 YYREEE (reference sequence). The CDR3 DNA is TGTGCCAGCAGCTTGGAGACTAGTCGCCTAACCTACGAGCAGTACTTC. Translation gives CASSLETSRLTYEQYF.

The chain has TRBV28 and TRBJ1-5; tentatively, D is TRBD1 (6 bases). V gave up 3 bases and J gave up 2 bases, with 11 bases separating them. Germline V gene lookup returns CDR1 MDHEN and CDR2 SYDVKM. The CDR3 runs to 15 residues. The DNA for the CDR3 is TGTGCCAGCAGTTTCAGGGGAGTTGGCAATCAGCCCCAGCATTTT. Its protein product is CASSFRGVGNQPQHF.

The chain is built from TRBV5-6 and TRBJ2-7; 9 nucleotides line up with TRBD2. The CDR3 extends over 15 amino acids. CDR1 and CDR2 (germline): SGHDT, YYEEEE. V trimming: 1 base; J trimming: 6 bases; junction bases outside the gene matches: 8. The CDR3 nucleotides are TGTGCCAGCAGCTTGTGGGGACTAGCCTCCGCCGAGCAGTACTTC. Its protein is CASSLWGLASAEQYF. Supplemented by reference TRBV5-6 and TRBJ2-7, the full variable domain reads DAGVTQSPTHLIKTRGQQVTLRCSPKSGHDTVSWYQQALGQGPQFIFQYYEEEERQRGNFPDRFSGHQFPNYSSELNVNALLLGDSALYLCASSLWGLASAEQYFGPGTRLTVT.

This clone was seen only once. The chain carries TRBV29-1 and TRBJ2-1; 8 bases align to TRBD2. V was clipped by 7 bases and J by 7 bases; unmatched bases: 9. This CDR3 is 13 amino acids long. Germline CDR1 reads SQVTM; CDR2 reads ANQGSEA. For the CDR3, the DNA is TGCAGCGGGAACGCGGGAGGAGGAAATGAGCAGTTCTTC. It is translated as CSGNAGGGNEQFF.

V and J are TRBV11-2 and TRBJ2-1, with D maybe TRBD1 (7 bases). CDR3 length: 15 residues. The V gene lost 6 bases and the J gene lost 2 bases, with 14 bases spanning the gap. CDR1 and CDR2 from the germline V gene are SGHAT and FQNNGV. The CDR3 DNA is TGTGCCAGCAGGCGCCCAGGGGGGCCCTACAATGAGCAGTTCTTC. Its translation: CASRRPGGPYNEQFF.

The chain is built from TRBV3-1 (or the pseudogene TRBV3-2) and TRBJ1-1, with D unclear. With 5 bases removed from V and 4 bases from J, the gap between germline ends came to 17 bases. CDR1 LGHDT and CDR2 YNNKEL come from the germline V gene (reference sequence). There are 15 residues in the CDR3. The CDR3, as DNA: TGTGCCAGCAGCAGACCGGGCCAAGTGGGCACTGAAGCTTTCTTT. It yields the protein CASSRPGQVGTEAFF.

CDR3 region: CAWSGQGAQPQHF. CDR3 nucleotides: TGTGCCTGGAGTGGGCAGGGAGCTCAGCCCCAGCATTTT. This chain joins TRBV30 and TRBJ1-5, with TRBD1 as a possible D gene (5 bases). There are 13 residues in the CDR3. Germline CDR1 reads GTSNPN; CDR2 reads SVGIG (reference sequence). The ends were cut back, 1 base at V and 6 bases at J, with 10 bases in the middle.

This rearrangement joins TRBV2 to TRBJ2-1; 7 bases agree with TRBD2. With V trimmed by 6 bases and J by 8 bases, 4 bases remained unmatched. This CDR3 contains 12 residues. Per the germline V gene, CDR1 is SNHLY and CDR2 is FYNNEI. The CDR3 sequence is CASRPTSYEQFF. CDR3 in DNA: TGTGCCAGCAGACCGACTAGCTATGAGCAGTTCTTC.

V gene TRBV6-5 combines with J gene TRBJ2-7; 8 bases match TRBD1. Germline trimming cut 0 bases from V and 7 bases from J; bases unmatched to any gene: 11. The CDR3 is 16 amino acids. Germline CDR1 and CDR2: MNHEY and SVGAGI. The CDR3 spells CASSYSIGQGGREQYF. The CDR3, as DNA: TGTGCCAGCAGTTACTCTATCGGACAGGGTGGGAGGGAGCAGTACTTC.

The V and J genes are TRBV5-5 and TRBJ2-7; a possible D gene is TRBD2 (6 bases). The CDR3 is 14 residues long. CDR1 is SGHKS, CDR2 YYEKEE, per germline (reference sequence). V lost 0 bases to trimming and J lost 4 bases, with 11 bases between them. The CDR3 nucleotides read TGTGCCAGCAGCTTGGTTTTAGCGGCGTACGAGCAGTACTTC. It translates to CASSLVLAAYEQYF.

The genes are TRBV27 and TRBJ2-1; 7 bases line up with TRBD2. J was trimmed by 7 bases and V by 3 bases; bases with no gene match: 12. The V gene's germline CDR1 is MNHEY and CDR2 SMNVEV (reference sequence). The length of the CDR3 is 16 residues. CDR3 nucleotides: TGTGCCAGCAGTTTCCGGGACTATACTTTAGATAATGAGCAGTTCTTC. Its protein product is CASSFRDYTLDNEQFF.

The CDR3 sequence is CASSRWLRQGTNYGYTF. The CDR3 coding sequence is TGTGCCAGCAGTCGATGGTTGCGCCAGGGGACTAACTATGGCTACACCTTC. The chain uses TRBV7-8 and TRBJ1-2; maybe TRBD1 (6 bases). V gave up 6 bases and J gave up 0 bases, with 20 bases separating them. The CDR3 totals 17 residues. Germline V gene lookup returns CDR1 SGHVS and CDR2 FQNEAQ. The variable domain in full, completed from reference TRBV7-8 and TRBJ1-2, reads GAGVSQSPRYKVAKRGQDVALRCDPISGHVSLFWYQQALGQGPEFLTYFQNEAQLDKSGLPSDRFFAERPEGSVSTLKIQRTQQEDSAVYLCASSRWLRQGTNYGYTFGSGTRLTVV.